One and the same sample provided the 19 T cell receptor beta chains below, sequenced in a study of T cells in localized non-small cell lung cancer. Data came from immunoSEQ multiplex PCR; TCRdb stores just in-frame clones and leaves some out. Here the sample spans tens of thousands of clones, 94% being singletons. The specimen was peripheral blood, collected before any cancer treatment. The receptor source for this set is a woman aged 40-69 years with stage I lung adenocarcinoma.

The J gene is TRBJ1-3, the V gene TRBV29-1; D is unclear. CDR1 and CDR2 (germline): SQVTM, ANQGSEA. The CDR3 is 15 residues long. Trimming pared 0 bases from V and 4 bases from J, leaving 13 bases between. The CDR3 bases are TGCAGCGTTGAAGATCTGAGGTTGGGCGGAAACACCATATATTTT. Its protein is CSVEDLRLGGNTIYF.

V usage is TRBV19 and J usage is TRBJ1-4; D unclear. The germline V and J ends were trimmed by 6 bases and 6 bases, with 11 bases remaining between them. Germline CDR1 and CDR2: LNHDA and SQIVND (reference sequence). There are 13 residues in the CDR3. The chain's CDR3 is CASSRVVDEKLFF. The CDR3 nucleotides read TGTGCCAGTAGCCGAGTTGTGGATGAAAAACTGTTTTTT.

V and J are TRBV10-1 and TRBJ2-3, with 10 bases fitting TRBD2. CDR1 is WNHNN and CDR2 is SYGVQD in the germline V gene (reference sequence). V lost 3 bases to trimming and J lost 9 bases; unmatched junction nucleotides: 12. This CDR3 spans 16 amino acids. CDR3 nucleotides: TGCGCCAGCAGTGACCGGAGCGGGGGGGCGGTTGCAACGCAGTATTTT. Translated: CASSDRSGGAVATQYF.

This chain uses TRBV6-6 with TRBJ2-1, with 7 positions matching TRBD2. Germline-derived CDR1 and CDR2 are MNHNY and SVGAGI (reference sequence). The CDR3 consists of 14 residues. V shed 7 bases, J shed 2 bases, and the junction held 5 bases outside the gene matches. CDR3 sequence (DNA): TGTGCCAGCATGCTAGCGGCAGCCTACAATGAGCAGTTCTTC. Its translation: CASMLAAAYNEQFF.

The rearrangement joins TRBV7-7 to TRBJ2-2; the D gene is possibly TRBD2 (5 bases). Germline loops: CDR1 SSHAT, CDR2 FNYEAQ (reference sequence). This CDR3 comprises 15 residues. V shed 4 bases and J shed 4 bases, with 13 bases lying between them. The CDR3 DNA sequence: TGTGCCAGCAGCTCGCGGATAGGGAGCACCGGGGAGCTGTTTTTT. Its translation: CASSSRIGSTGELFF.

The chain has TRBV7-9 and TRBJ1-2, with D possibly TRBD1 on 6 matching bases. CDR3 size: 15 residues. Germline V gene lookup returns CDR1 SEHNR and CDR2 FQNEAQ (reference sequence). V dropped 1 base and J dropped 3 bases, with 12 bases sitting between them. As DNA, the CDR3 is TGTGCCAGCAGCTTAGGGACAGAAGGTTACTATGGCTACACCTTC. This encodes CASSLGTEGYYGYTF. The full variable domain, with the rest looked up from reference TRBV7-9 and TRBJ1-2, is DTGVSQNPRHKITKRGQNVTFRCDPISEHNRLYWYRQTLGQGPEFLTYFQNEAQLEKSRLLSDRFSAERPKGSFSTLEIQRTEQGDSAMYLCASSLGTEGYYGYTFGSGTRLTVV.

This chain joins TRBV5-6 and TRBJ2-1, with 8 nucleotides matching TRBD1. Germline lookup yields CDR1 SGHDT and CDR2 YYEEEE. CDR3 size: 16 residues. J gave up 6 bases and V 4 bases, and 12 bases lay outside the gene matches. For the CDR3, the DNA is TGTGCCAGCAGCCCGTGGACAGGGCTAAGGTCCAATGAGCAGTTCTTC. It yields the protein CASSPWTGLRSNEQFF.

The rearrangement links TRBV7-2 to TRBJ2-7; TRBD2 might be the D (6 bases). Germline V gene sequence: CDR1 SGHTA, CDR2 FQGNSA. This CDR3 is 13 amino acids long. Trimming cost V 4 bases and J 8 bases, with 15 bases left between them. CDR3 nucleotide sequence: TGTGCCAGCAGCTCAAGCCCGGGAGTCCAGCAGTACTTC. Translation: CASSSSPGVQQYF.

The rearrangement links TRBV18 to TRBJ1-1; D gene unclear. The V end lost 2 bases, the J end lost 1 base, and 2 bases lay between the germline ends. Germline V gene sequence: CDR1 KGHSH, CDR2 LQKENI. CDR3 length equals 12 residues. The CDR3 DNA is TGTGCCAGCTCACCAGGGAACACTGAAGCTTTCTTT. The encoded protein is CASSPGNTEAFF.

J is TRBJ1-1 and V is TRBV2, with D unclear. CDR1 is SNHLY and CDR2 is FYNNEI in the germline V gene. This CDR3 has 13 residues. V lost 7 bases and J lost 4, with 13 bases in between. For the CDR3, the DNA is TGTGCCAGCATCCGCACGTTTCGCACTGAAGCTTTCTTT. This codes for CASIRTFRTEAFF. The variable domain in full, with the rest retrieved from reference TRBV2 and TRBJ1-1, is EPEVTQTPSHQVTQMGQEVILRCVPISNHLYFYWYRQILGQKVEFLVSFYNNEISEKSEIFDDQFSVERPDGSNFTLKIRSTKLEDSAMYFCASIRTFRTEAFFGQGTRLTVV.

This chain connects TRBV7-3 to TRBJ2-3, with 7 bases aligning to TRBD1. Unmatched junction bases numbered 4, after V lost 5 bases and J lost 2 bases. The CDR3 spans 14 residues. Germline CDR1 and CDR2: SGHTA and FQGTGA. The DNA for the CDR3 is TGTGCCAGCAGCCCACAGGGGTTCACAGATACGCAGTATTTT. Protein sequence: CASSPQGFTDTQYF.

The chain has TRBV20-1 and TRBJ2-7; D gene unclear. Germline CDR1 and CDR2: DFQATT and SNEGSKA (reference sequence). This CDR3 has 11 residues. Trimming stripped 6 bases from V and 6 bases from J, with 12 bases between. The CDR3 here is CSAAPGPEQYF. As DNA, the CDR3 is TGCAGTGCCGCCCCCGGTCCCGAGCAGTACTTC.

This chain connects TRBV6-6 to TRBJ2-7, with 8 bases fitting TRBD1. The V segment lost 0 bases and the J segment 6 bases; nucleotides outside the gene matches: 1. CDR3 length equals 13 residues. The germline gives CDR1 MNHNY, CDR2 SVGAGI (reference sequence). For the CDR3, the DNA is TGTGCCAGCAGTTACTCCGGGACAGGCGAGCAGTACTTC. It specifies CASSYSGTGEQYF.

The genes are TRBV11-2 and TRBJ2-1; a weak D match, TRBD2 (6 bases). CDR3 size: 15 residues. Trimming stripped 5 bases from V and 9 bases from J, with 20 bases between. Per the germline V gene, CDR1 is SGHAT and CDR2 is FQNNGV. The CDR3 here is CASSRGTDLKGEQFF. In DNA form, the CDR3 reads TGTGCCAGCAGCCGGGGGACTGACCTAAAGGGTGAGCAGTTCTTC. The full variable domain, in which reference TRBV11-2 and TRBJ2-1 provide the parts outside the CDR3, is EAGVAQSPRYKIIEKRQSVAFWCNPISGHATLYWYQQILGQGPKLLIQFQNNGVVDDSQLPKDRFSAERLKGVDSTLKIQPAKLEDSAVYLCASSRGTDLKGEQFFGPGTRLTVL.

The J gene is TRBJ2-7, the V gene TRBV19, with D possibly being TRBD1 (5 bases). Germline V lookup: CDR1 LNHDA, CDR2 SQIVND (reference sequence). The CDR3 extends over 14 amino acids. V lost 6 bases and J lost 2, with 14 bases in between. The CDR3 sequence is CASSRQQDTYEQYF. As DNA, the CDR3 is TGTGCCAGTAGCCGTCAACAGGATACCTACGAGCAGTACTTC.

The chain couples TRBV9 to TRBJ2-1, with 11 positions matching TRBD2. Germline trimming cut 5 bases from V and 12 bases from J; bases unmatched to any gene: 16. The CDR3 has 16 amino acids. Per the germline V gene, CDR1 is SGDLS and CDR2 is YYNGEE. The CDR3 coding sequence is TGTGCCAGCAGTGGACTAGCTAGCGGGAGGTTGAGTGGGCAGTTCTTC. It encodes CASSGLASGRLSGQFF.

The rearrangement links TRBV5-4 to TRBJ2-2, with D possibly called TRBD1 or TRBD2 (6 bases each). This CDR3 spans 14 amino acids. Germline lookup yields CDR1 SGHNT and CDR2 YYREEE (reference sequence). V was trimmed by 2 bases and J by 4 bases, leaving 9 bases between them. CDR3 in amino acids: CASSFGGLTGELFF. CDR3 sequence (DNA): TGTGCCAGCAGCTTCGGGGGCCTCACCGGGGAGCTGTTTTTT.

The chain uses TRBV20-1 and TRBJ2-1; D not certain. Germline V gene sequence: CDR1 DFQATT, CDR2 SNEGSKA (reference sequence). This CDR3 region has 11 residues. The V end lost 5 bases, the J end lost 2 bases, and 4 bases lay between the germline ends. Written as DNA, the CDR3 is TGCAGTGCTCGACCCTACAATGAGCAGTTCTTC. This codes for CSARPYNEQFF.

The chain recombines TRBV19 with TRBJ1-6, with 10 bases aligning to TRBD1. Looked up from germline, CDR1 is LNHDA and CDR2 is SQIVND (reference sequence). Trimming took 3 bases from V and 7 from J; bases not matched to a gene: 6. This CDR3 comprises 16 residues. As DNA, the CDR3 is TGTGCCAGTAGTATGCAAGGGGGACAGGGGAATTCACCCCTCCACTTT. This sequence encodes CASSMQGGQGNSPLHF. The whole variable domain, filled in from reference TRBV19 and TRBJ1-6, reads DGGITQSPKYLFRKEGQNVTLSCEQNLNHDAMYWYRQDPGQGLRLIYYSQIVNDFQKGDIAEGYSVSREKKESFPLTVTSAQKNPTAFYLCASSMQGGQGNSPLHFGNGTRLTVT.